This record covers a single TCR beta chain. Its antigen is not identified. The sample comes from a study of T-cell reconstitution after alpha-beta-depleted transplantation in children. The study, taken as a whole, reports: Newly generated T cells supplied most T-cell counts and diversity one year post-transplant.

Unique molecular identifiers were incorporated during preparation of the TCRbeta library. MiXCR, run by TCRdb on the PCR reads, gives a single entry per CDR3 protein. Here the sample spans 530,000 or so distinct CDR3 sequences, 25% to 30% being singletons. The TCR was taken from a boy less than two years old with Wiskott-Aldrich syndrome, due to receive a stem cell transplant. The sequencing used PBMCs, collected before TCRalphabeta/CD19-depleted stem cell transplant.

CDR3 sequence: CASSNGGRTGELFF. DNA of the CDR3: TGTGCCAGCTCAAACGGGGGCCGGACCGGGGAGCTGTTTTTT. This chain links TRBV18 with TRBJ2-2; either TRBD1 or TRBD2 may fit D (6 bases each). The germline V gene encodes CDR1 KGHSH and CDR2 LQKENI. V was cut by 5 bases and J by 5 bases, with 12 bases left in between. CDR3 size: 14 residues.